This TCR beta chain was retrieved from a study of T-cell memory formation after mild COVID-19. Study-wide findings and caveats: Clones which contracted sat mainly in CM and EM if CD4+, and in EMRA if CD8+. The authors left the SARS-CoV-2 specificity of second-wave clones peaking on day 37 unconfirmed.

Comments on this clonotype: Its antigen is not identified.

From germline, CDR1 is SNHLY and CDR2 FYNNEI. Trimming removed 5 bases from V and 5 bases from J, with 10 bases in between. CDR3 length: 13 residues. TCRdb re-derived calls from the 5' RACE reads in MiXCR, one entry per CDR3 protein. The top ten clones hold around an eighth of a sample with a few hundred thousand distinct CDR3 sequences, 25% to 30% of them seen once. The receptor was isolated from an adult woman who had mild COVID-19 (a few samples of this study predate the infection). Cell type and time point are not known. V and J are TRBV2 and TRBJ1-3; no firm D call. The sequenced material came from PBMCs or a T cell subset sorted from them (not recorded which). CDR3 loop: CASSLSGRNTIYF. The CDR3 bases are TGTGCCAGCAGTCTCTCCGGGAGAAACACCATATATTTT.